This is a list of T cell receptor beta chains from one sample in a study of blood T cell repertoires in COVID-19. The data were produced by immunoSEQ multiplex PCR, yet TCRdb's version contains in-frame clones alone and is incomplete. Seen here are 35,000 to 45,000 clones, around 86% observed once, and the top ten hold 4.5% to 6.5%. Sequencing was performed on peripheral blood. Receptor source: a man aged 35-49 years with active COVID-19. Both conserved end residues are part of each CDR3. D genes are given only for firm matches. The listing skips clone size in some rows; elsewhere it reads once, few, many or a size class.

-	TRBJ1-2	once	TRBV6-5	TGTGCCAGCAGTAGGGGGAGGGTAGAGGAAGGCTACACCTTC	CASSRGRVEEGYTF
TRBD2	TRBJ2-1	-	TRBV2	TGTGCCTCCGGTGTGTCTAGCGGAACTTCGAATACCTACAATGAGCAGTTCTTC	CASGVSSGTSNTYNEQFF
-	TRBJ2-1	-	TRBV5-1	TGCGCCAGCGACGTACGGGGGTCCGGACCCTACAATGAGCAGTTCTTC	CASDVRGSGPYNEQFF
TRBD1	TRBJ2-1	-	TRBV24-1	TGTGCCACCAGTGCAGCGGGACAGGGCAACTACAATGAGCAGTTCTTC	CATSAAGQGNYNEQFF
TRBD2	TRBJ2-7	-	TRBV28	TGTGCCAGCAGTTGGGAAAGCGGGAGTTACGAGCAGTACTTC	CASSWESGSYEQYF
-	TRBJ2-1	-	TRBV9	TGTGCCAGCAGCTTCTCACAGAGTACTAGTGAGCAGTTCTTC	CASSFSQSTSEQFF
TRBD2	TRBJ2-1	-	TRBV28	TGTGCCAGCAGTTTCCTTCTAGCGGGAGGGATCTTCAATGAGCAGTTCTTC	CASSFLLAGGIFNEQFF
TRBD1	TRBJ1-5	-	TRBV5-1	TGCGCCAGCAGCTTCCGGGACAGGGGGCGAGTGGGCAATCAGCCCCAGCATTTT	CASSFRDRGRVGNQPQHF
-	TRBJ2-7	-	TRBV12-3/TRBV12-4	TGTGCCAGCGGAGAAGGAAATGGAGAGCAGTACTTC	CASGEGNGEQYF
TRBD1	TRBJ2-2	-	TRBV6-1	TGTGCCAGCAGTGCGCCCTCAGGGGGCTACCTCACCGGGGAGCTGTTTTTT	CASSAPSGGYLTGELFF
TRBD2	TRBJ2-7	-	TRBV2	TGTGCCAGCAAAATGGGGCTAGCGGGACCCATGGTTTCCTACGAGCAGTACTTC	CASKMGLAGPMVSYEQYF
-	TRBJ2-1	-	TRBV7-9	TGTGCCAGCAGCTATAAGAAAACAGGGATCTCGCTGAATGAGCAGTTCTTC	CASSYKKTGISLNEQFF
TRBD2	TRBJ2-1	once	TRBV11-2	TGTGCCAGCAGCGCTGGGACTAGCGGGTCCAATGAGCAGTTCTTC	CASSAGTSGSNEQFF
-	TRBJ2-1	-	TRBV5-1	TGCGCCAGCAGCTTAAGGGGACTCGGCCAGGGCGACAATGAGCAGTTCTTC	CASSLRGLGQGDNEQFF
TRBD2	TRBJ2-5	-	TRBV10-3	TGTGCCATCAGTGGGACTAGTCGAGAGACCCAGTACTTC	CAISGTSRETQYF
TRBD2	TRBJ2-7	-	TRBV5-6	TGTGCCAGCAGCTTGTATGGTGGGACTAGCAGCCCCTACGAGCAGTACTTC	CASSLYGGTSSPYEQYF
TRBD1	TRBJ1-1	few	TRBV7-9	TGTGCCAGCAGCAGAAGACAGGGGAACACTGAAGCTTTCTTT	CASSRRQGNTEAFF
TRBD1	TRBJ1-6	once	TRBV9	TGTGCCAGCAGCACTAGCGGGACAGCGAATTCACCCCTCCACTTT	CASSTSGTANSPLHF
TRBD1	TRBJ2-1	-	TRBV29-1	TGCAGCGTTGGAGGTGGGACAGGGGTCAATGAGCAGTTCTTC	CSVGGGTGVNEQFF
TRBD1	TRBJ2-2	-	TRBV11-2	TGTGCCAGCAGCCAAGACAGGGATCGCACCGGGGAGCTGTTTTTT	CASSQDRDRTGELFF
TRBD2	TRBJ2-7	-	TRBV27	TGTGCCAGCAGTTTACCGACGCCCGGACTAGCGGGAGGGCCGCGCGAGCAGTACTTC	CASSLPTPGLAGGPREQYF
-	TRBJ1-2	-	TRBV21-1	TGTGCCAGCAGCAAAGGACCGGACAGGGGGTATGGCTACACCTTC	CASSKGPDRGYGYTF